This T cell receptor (beta chain) was captured by sequencing in a study of blood T cell repertoires in COVID-19. In Seattle, patients joined the study during active infection and were tracked longitudinally. Sequenced by immunoSEQ multiplex PCR; TCRdb stores in-frame clones only, minus some. The data show roughly 280,000 clones, with around 84% seen just once and approximately 5.3% held by the top ten. CDR3 size: 14 residues. Sequenced: peripheral blood. This sequence was found in a woman aged 55-69 years with COVID-19, enrolled during active disease. V is TRBV21-1 and J is TRBJ2-3; the table's D call, TRBD1, has no DNA check behind it. TRBV21-1 constitutes a pseudogene. The CDR3 reads CASSLGADTDTQYF. The CDR3 nucleotides read TGTGCCAGCAGCCTGGGGGCGGACACAGATACGCAGTATTTT.